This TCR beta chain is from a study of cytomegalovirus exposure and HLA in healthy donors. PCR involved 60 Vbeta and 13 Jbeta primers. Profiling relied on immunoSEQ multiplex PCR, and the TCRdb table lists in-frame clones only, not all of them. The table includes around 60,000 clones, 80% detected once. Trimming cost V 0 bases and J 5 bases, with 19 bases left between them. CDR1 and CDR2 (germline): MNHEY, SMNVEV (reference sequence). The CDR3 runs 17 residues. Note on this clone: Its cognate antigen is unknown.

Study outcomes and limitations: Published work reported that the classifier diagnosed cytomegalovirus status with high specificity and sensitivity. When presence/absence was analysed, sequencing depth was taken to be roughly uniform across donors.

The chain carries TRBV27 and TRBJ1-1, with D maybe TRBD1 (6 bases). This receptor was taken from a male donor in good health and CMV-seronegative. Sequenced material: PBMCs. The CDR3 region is CASSLSRGAGWATEAFF. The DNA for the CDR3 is TGTGCCAGCAGTTTATCACGGGGGGCAGGATGGGCAACTGAAGCTTTCTTT.